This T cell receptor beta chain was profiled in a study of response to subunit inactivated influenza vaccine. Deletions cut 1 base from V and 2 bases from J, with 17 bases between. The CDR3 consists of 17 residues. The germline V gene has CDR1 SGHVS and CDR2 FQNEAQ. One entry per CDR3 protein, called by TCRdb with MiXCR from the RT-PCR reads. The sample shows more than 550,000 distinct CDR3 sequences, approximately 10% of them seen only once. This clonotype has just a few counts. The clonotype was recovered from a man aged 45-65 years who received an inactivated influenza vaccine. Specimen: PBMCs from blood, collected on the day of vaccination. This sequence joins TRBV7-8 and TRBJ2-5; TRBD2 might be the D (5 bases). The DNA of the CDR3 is TGTGCCAGCAGCTTAGGAAACCTAGCTCTTCCTCAAGAGACCCAGTACTTC. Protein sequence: CASSLGNLALPQETQYF. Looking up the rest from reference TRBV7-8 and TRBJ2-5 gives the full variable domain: GAGVSQSPRYKVAKRGQDVALRCDPISGHVSLFWYQQALGQGPEFLTYFQNEAQLDKSGLPSDRFFAERPEGSVSTLKIQRTQQEDSAVYLCASSLGNLALPQETQYFGPGTRLLVL.